These 4 T cell receptor beta chains share one sample of origin, sequenced in a study of OX40 agonist ivuxolimab in advanced cancers. TCRdb keeps only in-frame clones here, not all; method: immunoSEQ multiplex PCR. The sample has tens of thousands of clones; about 89% are singletons. The material sequenced was CD4+ or CD8+ T cells sorted from blood, taken in a trial of the OX40 agonist ivuxolimab. Every receptor here comes from an adult with an advanced solid tumor such as melanoma, head and neck, liver or kidney cancer.

The chain carries TRBV19 and TRBJ2-7, with 11 positions matching TRBD1. From germline, CDR1 is LNHDA and CDR2 SQIVND (reference sequence). The V and J ends lost 3 bases and 0 bases, in that order; junction bases with no gene match: 7. The CDR3 is 17 amino acids. As DNA, the CDR3 is TGTGCCAGTAGTATCGTAGGACAGGGGGCGAGCTCCTACGAGCAGTACTTC. Its protein is CASSIVGQGASSYEQYF. The entire variable domain, with the rest obtained from reference TRBV19 and TRBJ2-7, is as follows: DGGITQSPKYLFRKEGQNVTLSCEQNLNHDAMYWYRQDPGQGLRLIYYSQIVNDFQKGDIAEGYSVSREKKESFPLTVTSAQKNPTAFYLCASSIVGQGASSYEQYFGPGTRLTVT.

The chain carries TRBV6-5 and TRBJ2-5, with 9 bases fitting TRBD1. V was clipped by 8 bases and J by 7 bases; unmatched bases: 14. CDR3 length: 15 amino acids. Germline-derived CDR1 and CDR2 are MNHEY and SVGAGI. CDR3 DNA: TGTGCCAGCCGAGGACAGGGGACATACGGATGGACCCAGTACTTC. Residues: CASRGQGTYGWTQYF.

The rearrangement joins TRBV4-3 to TRBJ2-5; 10 bases agree with TRBD2. V shed 1 base and J 3 bases; nucleotides not matched to a gene: 5. This CDR3 contains 16 residues. From germline, CDR1 is LGHNA and CDR2 YSLEER. The CDR3 loop reads CASSQASGGAEETQYF. The CDR3 coding sequence is TGCGCCAGCAGCCAAGCCAGCGGGGGGGCGGAAGAGACCCAGTACTTC.

This chain uses TRBV27 with TRBJ2-7; TRBD2 aligns across 14 bases. CDR1 MNHEY and CDR2 SMNVEV come from the germline V gene (reference sequence). V was clipped by 4 bases and J by 7 bases; unmatched bases: 12. The CDR3 runs 17 residues. This chain's CDR3 is CASSSSRLAGGTVEQYF. The CDR3 DNA sequence: TGTGCCAGCAGTTCCTCGAGACTAGCGGGAGGGACGGTGGAGCAGTACTTC.